These T cell receptor beta chains were read from a single sample in a study of shared clonotypes between healthy human individuals. TCRdb keeps only in-frame clones here, not all; method: immunoSEQ multiplex PCR. Of about 1.5 million clones in the sample, approximately 98% are singletons; the top ten hold roughly 0.4%. Specimen: naive CD4+ T cells sorted from blood. All receptors come from a man aged 25 to 45 in good health. The CDR3 runs from the conserved cysteine through the conserved F or W. A D gene is named only where the DNA matches it firmly. Clone size, where shown, is once, few, many, or a class for clones that have expanded.

cdr3_nt: TGTGCCAGCAGCTCGATCCAAGAGACCCAGTACTTC
cdr3_aa: CASSSIQETQYF
v_call: TRBV13
clone_size: -
d_call: -
j_call: TRBJ2-5

cdr3_nt: TGTGCCAGCAGTTACTCGAGAACGAGGAGCGCCTACGAGCAGTACTTC
cdr3_aa: CASSYSRTRSAYEQYF
v_call: TRBV6-5
clone_size: -
d_call: -
j_call: TRBJ2-7

cdr3_nt: TGTGCCAGCAGTAAGACCGGGACAGCGAATTTCTATGGCTACACCTTC
cdr3_aa: CASSKTGTANFYGYTF
v_call: TRBV25-1
clone_size: -
d_call: TRBD1
j_call: TRBJ1-2

cdr3_nt: TGCAGTGCCCCCTTAGCTGATACGCAGTATTTT
cdr3_aa: CSAPLADTQYF
v_call: TRBV20-1
clone_size: -
d_call: -
j_call: TRBJ2-3

cdr3_nt: TGCGCCAGCAGTGAGGGAAATGAGCAGTTCTTC
cdr3_aa: CASSEGNEQFF
v_call: TRBV10-2
clone_size: -
d_call: -
j_call: TRBJ2-1

cdr3_nt: TGTGCCAGCAGTACAGGGGACTACAGGGGGCGCGAGACCCAGTACTTC
cdr3_aa: CASSTGDYRGRETQYF
v_call: TRBV5-4
clone_size: -
d_call: TRBD1
j_call: TRBJ2-5

cdr3_nt: TGTGCCAGCTCGCCCGGGACTAGCGTTGAAGAGACCCAGTACTTC
cdr3_aa: CASSPGTSVEETQYF
v_call: TRBV18
clone_size: -
d_call: TRBD2
j_call: TRBJ2-5

cdr3_nt: TGTGCCGCCGGGAGGGGTTTGAACACTGAAGCTTTCTTT
cdr3_aa: CAAGRGLNTEAFF
v_call: TRBV6-6
clone_size: -
d_call: -
j_call: TRBJ1-1

cdr3_nt: TGTGCCAGCAGTCCATCTAGCGGGAGATTCAATGAGCAGTTCTTC
cdr3_aa: CASSPSSGRFNEQFF
v_call: TRBV5-4
clone_size: once
d_call: TRBD2
j_call: TRBJ2-1

cdr3_nt: TGTGCCAGCGGAAGACAGGGGGCGTTAGAGACCTACGAGCAGTACTTC
cdr3_aa: CASGRQGALETYEQYF
v_call: TRBV19
clone_size: -
d_call: TRBD1
j_call: TRBJ2-7

cdr3_nt: TGCGCCAGCAGCTTGGGCATTAGGGACCTGCTGACCCCCCACGCTGAAGCTTTCTTT
cdr3_aa: CASSLGIRDLLTPHAEAFF
v_call: TRBV5-1
clone_size: -
d_call: -
j_call: TRBJ1-1

cdr3_nt: TGTGCCAGCAGTTTACAGGGCAATAACCTTAACTATGGCTACACCTTC
cdr3_aa: CASSLQGNNLNYGYTF
v_call: TRBV28
clone_size: -
d_call: -
j_call: TRBJ1-2

cdr3_nt: TGTGCCAGCAGCTTAGCGGCGGGACTAGCCTTTTCGCATGAGCAGTTCTTC
cdr3_aa: CASSLAAGLAFSHEQFF
v_call: TRBV7-9
clone_size: -
d_call: TRBD2
j_call: TRBJ2-1

cdr3_nt: TGTGCCAGCAAGTTCCAGGGTTATAATGAAAAACTGTTTTTT
cdr3_aa: CASKFQGYNEKLFF
v_call: TRBV27
clone_size: once
d_call: -
j_call: TRBJ1-4

cdr3_nt: TGCGCCAGCAGTGAGTCCTCCGGGGAGCTGTTTTTT
cdr3_aa: CASSESSGELFF
v_call: TRBV10-1
clone_size: -
d_call: -
j_call: TRBJ2-2

cdr3_nt: TGTGCCAGCAAAGGACTAGTCAACAATGAGCAGTTCTTC
cdr3_aa: CASKGLVNNEQFF
v_call: TRBV6-5
clone_size: -
d_call: TRBD2
j_call: TRBJ2-1

cdr3_nt: TGTGCCAGCAGTGGTCTTAGCGGGATCGCCTACGAGCAGTACTTC
cdr3_aa: CASSGLSGIAYEQYF
v_call: TRBV6-1
clone_size: -
d_call: TRBD2
j_call: TRBJ2-7

cdr3_nt: TGTGCCAGCAGCTTGGGGGGCTCCCGGGGAGTGTACGAGCAGTACTTC
cdr3_aa: CASSLGGSRGVYEQYF
v_call: TRBV5-4
clone_size: -
d_call: -
j_call: TRBJ2-7

cdr3_nt: TGTGCCAGCTCAAGGGACAGCACAGATACGCAGTATTTT
cdr3_aa: CASSRDSTDTQYF
v_call: TRBV18
clone_size: few
d_call: -
j_call: TRBJ2-3

cdr3_nt: TGTGCCAGCTCACCAATCAGAGGAGCAGGGAACACTGAAGCTTTCTTT
cdr3_aa: CASSPIRGAGNTEAFF
v_call: TRBV18
clone_size: -
d_call: -
j_call: TRBJ1-1

cdr3_nt: TGTGCCACCAGCAGACTAGGGGCCACAGGGCTCTACGAGCAGTACTTC
cdr3_aa: CATSRLGATGLYEQYF
v_call: TRBV15
clone_size: -
d_call: -
j_call: TRBJ2-7

cdr3_nt: TGTGCCAGCAGTGGAACGAACGGCCATGGCTACACCTTC
cdr3_aa: CASSGTNGHGYTF
v_call: TRBV6-4
clone_size: -
d_call: -
j_call: TRBJ1-2

cdr3_nt: TGTGCCAGCAGCTTACCTAGCGGGTCATACAATGAGCAGTTCTTC
cdr3_aa: CASSLPSGSYNEQFF
v_call: TRBV7-9
clone_size: -
d_call: TRBD2
j_call: TRBJ2-1

cdr3_nt: TGTGCCAGCAGCTTACACAGGGATCGCAATCAGCCCCAGCATTTT
cdr3_aa: CASSLHRDRNQPQHF
v_call: TRBV7-2
clone_size: -
d_call: -
j_call: TRBJ1-5

cdr3_nt: TGCGCCAGCAGCAGGGGGACACTAGAAAAAGAGACCCAGTACTTC
cdr3_aa: CASSRGTLEKETQYF
v_call: TRBV5-1
clone_size: -
d_call: -
j_call: TRBJ2-5

cdr3_nt: TGCGCCAGCAGGAGGTCGGGGGAAACCTACAATGAGCAGTTCTTC
cdr3_aa: CASRRSGETYNEQFF
v_call: TRBV5-1
clone_size: -
d_call: -
j_call: TRBJ2-1

cdr3_nt: TGTGCCAGCAGTTACTCGACAGTTACGAACACTGAAGCTTTCTTT
cdr3_aa: CASSYSTVTNTEAFF
v_call: TRBV6-5
clone_size: -
d_call: -
j_call: TRBJ1-1

cdr3_nt: TGTGCCAGCAGTGGACCCCTGGGACCGAACTACAATGAGCAGTTCTTC
cdr3_aa: CASSGPLGPNYNEQFF
v_call: TRBV2
clone_size: once
d_call: -
j_call: TRBJ2-1

cdr3_nt: TGTGCCAGCAGCCCTTACACCACCGGGTACAATGAGCAGTTCTTC
cdr3_aa: CASSPYTTGYNEQFF
v_call: TRBV11-3
clone_size: -
d_call: -
j_call: TRBJ2-1

cdr3_nt: TGTGCCAGCAGTATAGCGGGAGGAGGGCGAACGCAGTATTTT
cdr3_aa: CASSIAGGGRTQYF
v_call: TRBV6-5
clone_size: -
d_call: TRBD2
j_call: TRBJ2-3

cdr3_nt: TGTGCCAGCAGTGAAAAAGGCCTACCCCAAGAGACCCAGTACTTC
cdr3_aa: CASSEKGLPQETQYF
v_call: TRBV2
clone_size: -
d_call: -
j_call: TRBJ2-5